This T cell receptor beta chain originates from a study of blood T cell repertoires in COVID-19. Looking at the study overall: Material from acute and convalescent COVID-19 was sourced from the United States, Italy and Spain. The cDNA or gDNA used as material had been derived from T cells, B-cell-depleted T cells, or PBMCs.

The germline gives CDR1 SGHTA, CDR2 FQGTGA. The CDR3 totals 13 residues. J was trimmed by 5 bases and V by 3 bases; bases with no gene match: 1. Per the study methods: Amplified reference gene primers provided the basis for estimating nucleated cell counts. Assay: immunoSEQ multiplex PCR; the TCRdb copy retains only in-frame clones and omits some. V and J calls and clone size follow that table, whereas D and trimming were derived from the DNA. The repertoire includes 43,000 or so clones, about 80% of them detected once, and more than 20% sits in the top ten. The V call is TRBV7-3, the J call TRBJ1-5; TRBD1 matches at 7 bases. The sample taken for sequencing was peripheral blood. The TCR originated in a woman aged 60 to 75 with acute or convalescent COVID-19. The CDR3 DNA follows: TGTGCCAGCAGCTTCGACAGGGATCAGCCCCAGCATTTT. Its translation is CASSFDRDQPQHF. The full variable domain, completed using reference TRBV7-3 and TRBJ1-5, is GAGVSQTPSNKVTEKGKYVELRCDPISGHTALYWYRQSLGQGPEFLIYFQGTGAADDSGLPNDRFFAVRPEGSVSTLKIQRTERGDSAVYLCASSFDRDQPQHFGDGTRLSIL.